Listed below are T cell receptor beta chains from one sample, sequenced in a study of blood T cell repertoires in COVID-19. TCRdb's copy holds only in-frame clones and misses some; the assay was immunoSEQ multiplex PCR. The sample lists 250,000 to 350,000 clones; 70% to 90% were seen once. Sample: peripheral blood. The receptors shown here come from a human donor with COVID-19, enrolled during active disease. The donor label of this sample is uncertain. CDR3s include the opening cysteine and the closing phenylalanine or tryptophan.

V gene	CDR3 protein
TRBV5-1	CASSLESRGALYNEQFF
TRBV15	CATSISGTPYEQYF
TRBV6-4	CASSLQYRDKLFF
TRBV10-2	CASSLAGGSPNEQFF
TRBV7-9	CASRPRQGSGNTIYF
TRBV5-1	CASSIGTSGSSVDTQYF
TRBV10-1	CASSEQETSPLHF
TRBV6-4	CASSVLGQGASGEQFF
TRBV10-2	CASSATGTATEKLFF
TRBV6-4	CASSDHDRGRRTEAFF
TRBV2	CASSVIRTGSGYTF
TRBV19	CASSIDTGAVGYTF
TRBV2	CASSQITGGRYEQFF
TRBV19	CASRGPGQPSSGNTIYF
TRBV3-1/TRBV3-2	CASSQDSAGFGYTF
TRBV9	CASGEGGRNTEAFF
TRBV3-1/TRBV3-2	CASSQDPQGHYGYTF
TRBV19	CARQLRVTNTGELFF
TRBV28	CATPDRANYGYTF
TRBV9	CASSASQSSGNTIYF